This T cell receptor (beta chain) was recovered during a study of patients and donors after allogeneic stem cell transplantation. TCRdb analysed the RT-PCR reads with MiXCR anew, one entry per CDR3 protein. The table has approximately 170,000 distinct CDR3 sequences, roughly 31% seen once. The sequencing sample was made of blood, either unsorted or a sorted T cell fraction (not recorded which). This TCR derives from a human donor who was either an allogeneic HSCT recipient or a stem cell or donor lymphocyte infusion donor (not recorded which). It is not recorded whose cells these are; they may come from a transplant donor.

Written as DNA, the CDR3 is TGTGCCAGCAGCTCTCTCCGGGCGGGAGTGGCCGGGGAGCTGTTTTTT. Its protein product is CASSSLRAGVAGELFF. The chain combines TRBV11-2 with TRBJ2-2; TRBD2 aligns across 7 bases. The V gene's germline CDR1 is SGHAT and CDR2 FQNNGV. V trimming: 4 bases; J trimming: 6 bases; junction bases outside the gene matches: 11. This CDR3 is 16 amino acids long.